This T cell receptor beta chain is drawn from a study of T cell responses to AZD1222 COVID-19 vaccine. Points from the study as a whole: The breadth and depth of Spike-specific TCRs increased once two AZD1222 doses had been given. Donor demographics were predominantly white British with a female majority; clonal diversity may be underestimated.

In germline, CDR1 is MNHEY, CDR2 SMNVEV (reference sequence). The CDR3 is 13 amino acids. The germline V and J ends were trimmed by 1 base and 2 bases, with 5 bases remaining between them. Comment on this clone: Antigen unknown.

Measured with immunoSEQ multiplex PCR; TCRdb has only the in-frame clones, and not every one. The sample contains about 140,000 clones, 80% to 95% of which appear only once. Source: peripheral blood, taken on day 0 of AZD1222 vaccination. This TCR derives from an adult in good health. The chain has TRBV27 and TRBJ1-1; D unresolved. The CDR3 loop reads CASSLFANTEAFF. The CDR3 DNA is TGTGCCAGCAGTTTATTCGCAAACACTGAAGCTTTCTTT.